One sample yielded the 24 T cell receptor beta chains listed below, sequenced in a study of T-cell memory formation after mild COVID-19. TCRdb processed the 5' RACE reads anew with MiXCR; each CDR3 protein has one entry. The sample records 45,000 to 55,000 distinct CDR3 sequences, 7% to 8% being singletons. The specimen was PBMCs or a T cell subset sorted from them (not recorded which). The receptors stem from a young man who had mild COVID-19 (a few samples of this study predate the infection). Cell type and time point are not known.

This chain joins TRBV6-2 or TRBV6-3 and TRBJ1-2, with unresolved D. This CDR3 spans 13 amino acids. The V gene lost 5 bases and the J gene lost 0 bases, with 7 bases spanning the gap. Germline V CDR1 and CDR2: MNHEY, SVGEGT. This CDR3 reads CASSDRANYGYTF. CDR3 sequence (DNA): TGTGCCAGCAGTGATCGGGCTAACTATGGCTACACCTTC.

The rearrangement uses TRBV18 and TRBJ1-2, with 11 positions matching TRBD1. The CDR3 spans 16 residues. V shed 3 bases and J 2 bases; nucleotides not matched to a gene: 5. Germline CDR1 KGHSH, CDR2 LQKENI. The CDR3 nucleotides read TGTGCCAGCTCACCGGAGGGACAGGGGGGGAACTATGGCTACACCTTC. It is translated as CASSPEGQGGNYGYTF.

J is TRBJ2-3 and V is TRBV7-2; no firm D call. The CDR3 is 15 residues long. V was pared by 6 bases and J by 2 bases, with 15 bases between. The germline V gene encodes CDR1 SGHTA and CDR2 FQGNSA. The CDR3 reads CASRLGPQPTDTQYF. The CDR3 DNA reads as TGTGCCAGCAGACTCGGACCACAGCCCACAGATACGCAGTATTTT.

This chain joins TRBV29-1 and TRBJ1-1; D not resolved. V shed 4 bases and J shed 1 base, with 13 bases lying between them. The CDR3 covers 14 residues. In germline, CDR1 is SQVTM, CDR2 ANQGSEA. The DNA of the CDR3 is TGCAGCGTTGGTGAGGGCACAACGAACACTGAAGCTTTCTTT. It yields the protein CSVGEGTTNTEAFF.

The V and J genes are TRBV7-2 and TRBJ2-5; 9 nucleotides align to TRBD1. V shed 1 base and J 1 base; nucleotides not matched to a gene: 10. The CDR3 loop spans 18 amino acids. CDR1 and CDR2 from the germline V gene are SGHTA and FQGNSA. CDR3 nucleotides: TGTGCCAGCAGCTTAGGTTTGACAGGGGGAGGCTTCCAAGAGACCCAGTACTTC. This sequence encodes CASSLGLTGGGFQETQYF.

This CDR3 is CASSATDLAKNIQYF. The CDR3 coding sequence is TGTGCCAGCAGCGCAACGGATCTAGCCAAAAACATTCAGTACTTC. The chain recombines TRBV21-1 with TRBJ2-4. TRBV21-1 is labeled a pseudogene. This CDR3 spans 15 amino acids.

J is TRBJ2-5 and V is TRBV4-3; possibly TRBD2 for D (6 bases). The CDR3 is made up of 16 amino acids. Germline CDR1 reads LGHNA; CDR2 reads YSLEER. Between the trimmed V and J ends, which lost 0 bases and 5 bases, there was a span of 16 bases. DNA for the CDR3: TGCGCCAGCAGCCAAGATAGGCGGGAAGCGGTGGAGACCCAGTACTTC. This sequence encodes CASSQDRREAVETQYF.

V gene TRBV11-2 combines with J gene TRBJ2-3; weak D call: TRBD2 (7 bases). The CDR3 length is 14 residues. Germline lookup yields CDR1 SGHAT and CDR2 FQNNGV. The V gene lost 1 base and the J gene lost 4 bases, with 9 bases spanning the gap. DNA for the CDR3: TGTGCCAGCAGCTTAGGGGGGGGGCCAGATACGCAGTATTTT. Translated: CASSLGGGPDTQYF.

This clonotype has a handful of counts. The chain carries TRBV5-1 and TRBJ1-2, with 9 bases fitting TRBD1. The CDR3 spans 16 residues. Per the germline V gene, CDR1 is SGHRS and CDR2 is YFSETQ. After removal of 2 bases from V and 7 bases from J, the junction contained 12 bases not matched to a gene. CDR3 in DNA: TGCGCCAGCAGCTTCGCCGGGACAGGGAGTTTGGGTGGCTACACCTTC. It translates to CASSFAGTGSLGGYTF.

The sample holds a few counts of this clonotype. The genes are TRBV12-3 or TRBV12-4 and TRBJ1-2, with 8 bases that match TRBD1. The length of the CDR3 is 14 residues. With 6 bases clipped from V and 7 bases from J, the junction kept 10 bases outside the gene matches. In DNA, the CDR3 is TGTGCCAGCAGCCGCTTTCCAGGGGGCTTTGGCTACACCTTC. Translating it yields CASSRFPGGFGYTF.

The chain employs TRBV6-1 and TRBJ1-5, with TRBD1 matching over 7 bases. In germline, CDR1 is MNHNS, CDR2 SASEGT. The CDR3 loop spans 15 amino acids. The ends lost 6 bases at V and 5 bases at J; junction bases unmatched: 10. In DNA, the CDR3 is TGTGCCAGCAGCTCAGGACAGGTGAACTATCAGCCCCAGCATTTT. The encoded protein is CASSSGQVNYQPQHF.

J is TRBJ1-2 and V is TRBV5-8; D gene ambiguous. Germline values: CDR1 SGHTS, CDR2 YDEGEE. V lost 0 bases, J lost 8 bases, and 14 bases lay in between. The CDR3 contains 14 residues. The CDR3 region is CASSLVPPRQGYTF. The CDR3 bases are TGTGCCAGCAGCTTGGTCCCGCCCCGTCAAGGCTACACCTTC.

This clonotype occurred many times. The rearrangement links TRBV7-2 to TRBJ2-1, with a tentative D call TRBD1 (6 bases). The CDR3 is made up of 14 amino acids. V was trimmed by 3 bases and J by 4 bases, leaving 10 bases between them. Germline V gives CDR1 SGHTA, CDR2 FQGNSA. The CDR3 bases are TGTGCCAGCAGCTTGTGGGGGCCTTACAATGAGCAGTTCTTC. This gives the protein CASSLWGPYNEQFF.

This clonotype was detected many times. The chain uses TRBV3-1 and TRBJ1-1; D uncertain. This CDR3 is built from 14 residues. V was cut by 2 bases and J by 1 base, with 8 bases left in between. In germline, CDR1 is LGHDT, CDR2 YNNKEL (reference sequence). The CDR3 bases are TGTGCCAGCAGCCAATCGGACCCGAACACTGAAGCTTTCTTT. Translation: CASSQSDPNTEAFF.

CDR3 protein: CASSSTGQPQHF. Here the CDR3 DNA reads TGTGCCAGCAGTTCGACCGGCCAGCCCCAGCATTTT. The chain is built from TRBV27 and TRBJ1-5; D is unclear. Germline assignment: CDR1 MNHEY and CDR2 SMNVEV (reference sequence). This CDR3 region has 12 residues. Trimming cost V 4 bases and J 7 bases, with 8 bases left between them.

The chain is built from TRBV20-1 and TRBJ1-1; D is undetermined. CDR1 and CDR2 (germline): DFQATT, SNEGSKA (reference sequence). V was clipped by 1 base and J by 2 bases, with 11 bases between them. This CDR3 region has 14 residues. CDR3 region: CSARAGAGNTEAFF. DNA for the CDR3: TGCAGTGCTAGAGCCGGCGCGGGCAACACTGAAGCTTTCTTT.

This clonotype has a handful of counts. The rearrangement joins TRBV13 to TRBJ2-5; a weak D match, TRBD2 (5 bases). Germline-derived CDR1 and CDR2 are PRHDT and FYEKMQ (reference sequence). The CDR3 loop spans 14 amino acids. Deletions cut 9 bases from V and 3 bases from J, with 17 bases between. The CDR3 DNA is TGTGCCAGGACCGAGGGAAGACATAAAGAGACCCAGTACTTC. Translating gives CARTEGRHKETQYF.

The chain links TRBV2 to TRBJ2-2; 12 bases align to TRBD2. V trimming: 5 bases; J trimming: 6 bases; junction bases outside the gene matches: 7. In germline, CDR1 is SNHLY, CDR2 FYNNEI. The CDR3 spans 16 residues. In nucleotides, the CDR3 is TGTGCCAGCAGTAACCTAGCGGGGGGGCCGTCCGGGGAGCTGTTTTTT. It translates to CASSNLAGGPSGELFF.

This clonotype was observed a few times. V and J are TRBV12-3 or TRBV12-4 and TRBJ2-1; D is perhaps TRBD2 (6 bases). This CDR3 has 14 amino acids. Deletions cut 3 bases from V and 7 bases from J, with 13 bases between. CDR3 nucleotides: TGTGCCAGCAGTTTTGGATACGGGGGAAATGAGCAGTTCTTC. This sequence encodes CASSFGYGGNEQFF.

This clonotype has only a few counts. The CDR3 nucleotides read TGTGCCAGCAGCTTTAAATCCGGGAACACTGAAGCTTTCTTT. Amino acids: CASSFKSGNTEAFF. J is TRBJ1-1 and V is TRBV7-9; D is unresolved. CDR1 and CDR2 (germline): SEHNR, FQNEAQ (reference sequence). The CDR3 runs 14 residues. Trimming took 3 bases from V and 1 from J, leaving 9 bases between them.

This chain joins TRBV12-3 or TRBV12-4 and TRBJ2-5; 8 bases align to TRBD2. V lost 3 bases, J lost 5 bases, and 5 bases stayed unmatched. The CDR3 extends over 14 amino acids. The CDR3 is CASSFGGVRETQYF. CDR3 coding DNA: TGTGCCAGCAGTTTCGGGGGGGTTAGGGAGACCCAGTACTTC.

There are many counts of this clonotype. The chain combines TRBV7-9 with TRBJ1-1; tentatively, D is TRBD1 (5 bases). Trimming removed 6 bases from V and 3 bases from J, with 11 bases in between. Germline CDR1 reads SEHNR; CDR2 reads FQNEAQ (reference sequence). The CDR3 consists of 13 residues. Here the CDR3 DNA reads TGTGCCAGCAGGGGGGGTCGGGACACTGAAGCTTTCTTT. As protein: CASRGGRDTEAFF.

This clonotype was seen only a few times. The chain uses TRBV5-5 and TRBJ2-4; D is uncertain. V shed 0 bases and J shed 0 bases, with 10 bases lying between them. Looked up from germline, CDR1 is SGHKS and CDR2 is YYEKEE (reference sequence). The CDR3 has 16 amino acids. In DNA form, the CDR3 reads TGTGCCAGCAGCTTGGAGGTAACCATAGCCAAAAACATTCAGTACTTC. It translates to CASSLEVTIAKNIQYF.

This clonotype was observed a few times. The rearrangement links TRBV7-2 to TRBJ1-2; D call uncertain. Germline V gene lookup returns CDR1 SGHTA and CDR2 FQGNSA. Trimming pared 5 bases from V and 4 bases from J, leaving 20 bases between. CDR3 length: 16 amino acids. The CDR3 nucleotides read TGTGCCAGCAGCCCTTGGGAACGAGGGCCCGGCTATGGCTACACCTTC. Protein: CASSPWERGPGYGYTF.